This T cell receptor beta chain is drawn from a study of cytomegalovirus exposure and HLA in healthy donors. Remarks on this clone: The antigen remains undetermined. The junction does not match germline at one end; this may be a read error.

CDR1 is LGHNT and CDR2 is FRNRAP in the germline V gene. The CDR3 is 13 residues long. Study-wide results and limits: Whilst most TCR sequences proved rare, a subset of public TCRs occurred across many donors.

Assay used: immunoSEQ multiplex PCR; TCRdb lists only in-frame clones, some missing. The data contain more than 140,000 clones, roughly 89% of them singletons. The chain combines TRBV12-5 with TRBJ2-5, with D unresolved. The material sequenced was PBMCs. The TCR originated in a woman aged 18-29 years in good health and CMV-seropositive. In nucleotides, the CDR3 is TGTGCTAGTGGTTTGGTGTACCAGGAGACCCAGTACTTC. This codes for CASGLVYQETQYF.